This T cell receptor (beta chain) was found in a study of shared clonotypes between healthy human individuals. Study-wide context: Serving as donors were a couple of women and three men, whose ages spanned 18 to 49.

This clone has just one count. The CDR3 contains 15 residues. V was trimmed by 8 bases and J by 2 bases, leaving 16 bases between them. Samples underwent the assay at deep level. Tens of thousands of T cell genomes, or approximately 190 ng DNA, went into the sorted-subset replicate PCRs. Produced via immunoSEQ multiplex PCR; TCRdb's table is partial and in-frame only. The profile shows roughly 720,000 clones, less than 95% of them singletons. The TCR originated in a man in his late teens or twenties in good health. Some clones in this sample may be carry-over from other donors' samples. J is TRBJ2-4 and V is TRBV23-1; D is perhaps TRBD1 or TRBD2 (6 bases each). TRBV23-1 qualifies as an ORF whose function is uncertain. Specimen: memory CD8+ T cells from PBMCs. Subset noted: CD45RO+ cells pooled with CCR7-negative TemRA cells. The CDR3 here is CASRPPGAPKNIQYF. In nucleotides, the CDR3 is TGCGCCAGCCGCCCCCCGGGGGCCCCCAAAAACATTCAGTACTTC.